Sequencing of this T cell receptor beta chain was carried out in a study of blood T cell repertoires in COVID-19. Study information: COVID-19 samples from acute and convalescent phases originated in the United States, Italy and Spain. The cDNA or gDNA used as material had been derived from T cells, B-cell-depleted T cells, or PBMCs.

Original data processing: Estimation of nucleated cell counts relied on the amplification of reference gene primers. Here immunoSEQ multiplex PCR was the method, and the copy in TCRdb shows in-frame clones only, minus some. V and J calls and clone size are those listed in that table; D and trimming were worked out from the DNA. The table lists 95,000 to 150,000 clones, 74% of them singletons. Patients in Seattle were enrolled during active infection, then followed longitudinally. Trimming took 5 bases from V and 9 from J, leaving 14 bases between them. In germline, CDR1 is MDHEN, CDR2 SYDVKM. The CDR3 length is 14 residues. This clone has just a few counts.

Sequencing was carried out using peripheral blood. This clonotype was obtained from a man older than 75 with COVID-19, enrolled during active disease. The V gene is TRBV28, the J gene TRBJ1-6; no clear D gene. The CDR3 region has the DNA TGTGCCAGCAGTACAGAAAGTTTTAGTTCACCCCTCCACTTT. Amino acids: CASSTESFSSPLHF.